The TCR beta chain under discussion was sequenced for a study of beta chain features in type 1 diabetes. Across the study: Age, gender and cell yields were alike across patients and healthy donors.

Reverse transcribing all isolated RNA meant expressed TCRB transcripts were sequenced. TCRdb's copy holds only in-frame clones and misses some; the assay was immunoSEQ multiplex PCR. The sample holds about 14,000 clones; roughly 63% are singletons and the top ten take about 0.54%. It was via CD45RO/CCR7/CD25/CD127/CD95/CD27 that CD4+ naive, central memory, regulatory and stem cell-like memory cells were sorted. With respect to this clone: Its antigen is not known.

V lost 3 bases and J lost 5; bases outside the gene matches: 7. The V gene's germline CDR1 is MGHRA and CDR2 YSYEKL. The CDR3 has 15 residues. Findings and limits, study-wide: All four CD4+ subsets from Type 1 diabetes patients carried moderately but significantly shorter TCRB CDR3s. The naive, central memory and Treg TCRB repertoires of patients appeared to be more similar to one another than those of healthy donors. PCR might favor shorter templates, but any such skew would affect patients and controls equally.

This sequence originates from a woman between 18 and 30 years old with type 1 diabetes. Sequencing was carried out using stem cell memory CD4+ T cells from blood. The V gene is TRBV4-1, the J gene TRBJ2-5, with 9 bases that match TRBD1. The CDR3, as DNA: TGCGCCAGCAGCCATCGGGACAGGGATGAGGAGACCCAGTACTTC. It encodes CASSHRDRDEETQYF.